Listed below are T cell receptor beta chains from one sample, sequenced in a study of blood T cell repertoires in COVID-19. Clones were read by immunoSEQ multiplex PCR, and TCRdb kept only the in-frame ones, dropping some. The data show some 80,000 clones, with 70% to 90% seen just once and approximately 20% held by the top ten. The sequenced sample consisted of peripheral blood. The receptors derive from a human donor in a cohort sampled during active COVID-19. CDR3s include the opening cysteine and the closing phenylalanine or tryptophan. A D gene is named only where the DNA matches it firmly. For some rows the clone size is stated as once, few or many, or as a class when expanded; others skip it.

d_gene: .; j_gene: TRBJ1-2; v_gene: TRBV3-1/TRBV3-2; abundance: .; CDR3aa: CASSQIQGRALSGYTF; CDR3nt: TGTGCCAGCAGCCAAATACAGGGCCGCGCCTTGAGTGGCTACACCTTC
d_gene: TRBD2; j_gene: TRBJ2-1; v_gene: TRBV3-1/TRBV3-2; abundance: .; CDR3aa: CASSPGLAGGPSYNEQFF; CDR3nt: TGTGCCAGCAGCCCTGGACTAGCGGGAGGGCCTTCCTACAATGAGCAGTTCTTC
d_gene: TRBD1; j_gene: TRBJ2-7; v_gene: TRBV9; abundance: .; CDR3aa: CASNPGGRAYEQYF; CDR3nt: TGTGCCAGCAACCCAGGGGGCCGCGCCTACGAGCAGTACTTC
d_gene: TRBD2; j_gene: TRBJ2-3; v_gene: TRBV5-1; abundance: .; CDR3aa: CASSLERWKGLAGGLVLTDTQYF; CDR3nt: TGCGCCAGCAGCTTGGAGAGGTGGAAGGGACTAGCGGGGGGGTTGGTCCTCACAGATACGCAGTATTTT
d_gene: .; j_gene: TRBJ2-7; v_gene: TRBV21-1; abundance: .; CDR3aa: CASSSHPGQVTYEQYF; CDR3nt: TGTGCCAGCAGCAGTCATCCGGGACAGGTAACCTACGAGCAGTACTTC
d_gene: .; j_gene: TRBJ2-5; v_gene: TRBV25-1; abundance: .; CDR3aa: CASTPEAEGQETQYF; CDR3nt: TGTGCCAGCACTCCCGAGGCGGAGGGACAAGAGACCCAGTACTTC
d_gene: .; j_gene: TRBJ1-2; v_gene: TRBV28; abundance: .; CDR3aa: CASSLGAGNYGYTF; CDR3nt: TGTGCCAGCAGTTTAGGTGCGGGTAACTATGGCTACACCTTC
d_gene: .; j_gene: TRBJ1-1; v_gene: TRBV11-2; abundance: .; CDR3aa: CASSRIAGVSTEAFF; CDR3nt: TGTGCCAGCAGCAGGATTGCAGGTGTTTCCACTGAAGCTTTCTTT
d_gene: .; j_gene: TRBJ2-7; v_gene: TRBV18; abundance: .; CDR3aa: CASSPPSGQTWGEQYF; CDR3nt: TGTGCCAGCTCACCACCCAGCGGGCAGACCTGGGGCGAGCAGTACTTC
d_gene: TRBD1; j_gene: TRBJ2-5; v_gene: TRBV5-1; abundance: .; CDR3aa: CASSGSGTGQETQYF; CDR3nt: TGCGCCAGCAGCGGATCCGGGACAGGACAAGAGACCCAGTACTTC
d_gene: .; j_gene: TRBJ1-6; v_gene: TRBV2; abundance: .; CDR3aa: CASSEATGYNSPLHF; CDR3nt: TGTGCCAGCAGTGAAGCAACAGGGTATAATTCACCCCTCCACTTT
d_gene: TRBD1; j_gene: TRBJ2-2; v_gene: TRBV4-3; abundance: .; CDR3aa: CASSRQGALNTGELFF; CDR3nt: TGCGCCAGCAGCCGGCAGGGGGCCTTGAACACCGGGGAGCTGTTTTTT
d_gene: TRBD1; j_gene: TRBJ1-2; v_gene: TRBV9; abundance: .; CDR3aa: CASSVSLGQGVTNYGYTF; CDR3nt: TGTGCCAGCAGCGTCTCCCTGGGACAGGGGGTCACTAACTATGGCTACACCTTC
d_gene: .; j_gene: TRBJ2-3; v_gene: TRBV9; abundance: few; CDR3aa: CASSVVGSFADTQYF; CDR3nt: TGTGCCAGCAGCGTAGTCGGGAGTTTCGCAGATACGCAGTATTTT
d_gene: .; j_gene: TRBJ1-5; v_gene: TRBV2; abundance: .; CDR3aa: CASSEALRDNQPQHF; CDR3nt: TGTGCCAGCAGTGAAGCGCTTCGGGACAATCAGCCCCAGCATTTT
d_gene: .; j_gene: TRBJ1-2; v_gene: TRBV15; abundance: once; CDR3aa: CATSRDSGNYGYTF; CDR3nt: TGTGCCACCAGCAGAGATTCAGGGAACTATGGCTACACCTTC
d_gene: TRBD1; j_gene: TRBJ2-3; v_gene: TRBV6-6; abundance: .; CDR3aa: CASTSTGTGSTDTQYF; CDR3nt: TGTGCCAGCACTTCAACCGGGACAGGGTCTACAGATACGCAGTATTTT
d_gene: .; j_gene: TRBJ2-7; v_gene: TRBV7-9; abundance: .; CDR3aa: CASSPVQADKQYF; CDR3nt: TGTGCCAGCAGCCCTGTCCAGGCTGACAAGCAGTACTTC
d_gene: TRBD1; j_gene: TRBJ2-2; v_gene: TRBV19; abundance: .; CDR3aa: CASSPRQGGELFF; CDR3nt: TGTGCCAGTAGTCCCAGACAGGGCGGGGAGCTGTTTTTT
d_gene: TRBD1; j_gene: TRBJ2-3; v_gene: TRBV6-5; abundance: few; CDR3aa: CASRGQGISDTQYF; CDR3nt: TGTGCCAGCCGAGGACAGGGTATTTCAGATACGCAGTATTTT
d_gene: .; j_gene: TRBJ1-5; v_gene: TRBV27; abundance: .; CDR3aa: CASSPGLRGNQPQHF; CDR3nt: TGTGCCAGCAGTCCAGGGCTTAGGGGCAATCAGCCCCAGCATTTT
d_gene: .; j_gene: TRBJ2-2; v_gene: TRBV28; abundance: .; CDR3aa: CASSLTGGETGELFF; CDR3nt: TGTGCCAGCAGTTTAACAGGGGGGGAGACCGGGGAGCTGTTTTTT
d_gene: TRBD2; j_gene: TRBJ2-1; v_gene: TRBV7-8; abundance: .; CDR3aa: CASRPGTSGGPSSYNEQFF; CDR3nt: TGTGCCAGCAGACCTGGGACTAGCGGGGGCCCTAGCTCCTACAATGAGCAGTTCTTC
d_gene: TRBD1; j_gene: TRBJ1-1; v_gene: TRBV10-3; abundance: .; CDR3aa: CAIRPTGENTEAFF; CDR3nt: TGTGCCATCAGGCCGACAGGGGAGAACACTGAAGCTTTCTTT
d_gene: .; j_gene: TRBJ2-5; v_gene: TRBV7-2; abundance: few; CDR3aa: CASSLVRGTETQYF; CDR3nt: TGTGCCAGCAGCTTAGTGCGCGGGACAGAGACCCAGTACTTC
d_gene: TRBD2; j_gene: TRBJ2-5; v_gene: TRBV18; abundance: .; CDR3aa: CASSPGTSGRETQYF; CDR3nt: TGTGCCAGCTCACCGGGGACTAGCGGGAGGGAGACCCAGTACTTC
d_gene: .; j_gene: TRBJ2-7; v_gene: TRBV27; abundance: .; CDR3aa: CASSTRRTDRAGRFYEQYF; CDR3nt: TGTGCCAGCAGTACACGCCGGACAGACAGGGCGGGGAGGTTCTACGAGCAGTACTTC
d_gene: .; j_gene: TRBJ1-1; v_gene: TRBV6-2/TRBV6-3; abundance: .; CDR3aa: CASSWSDIGQEAFF; CDR3nt: TGTGCCAGCAGTTGGTCCGATATCGGACAGGAAGCTTTCTTT
d_gene: .; j_gene: TRBJ2-1; v_gene: TRBV7-2; abundance: .; CDR3aa: CASSPGHQGLILFF; CDR3nt: TGTGCCAGCAGTCCCGGTCATCAGGGGCTTATCCTGTTCTTC
d_gene: TRBD2; j_gene: TRBJ2-5; v_gene: TRBV6-1; abundance: .; CDR3aa: CASSELGSGGETQYF; CDR3nt: TGTGCCAGCAGTGAATTAGGTAGCGGGGGAGAGACCCAGTACTTC
d_gene: TRBD2; j_gene: TRBJ2-1; v_gene: TRBV2; abundance: few; CDR3aa: CASTRELGGRASNEQFF; CDR3nt: TGTGCCAGCACTAGAGAGTTGGGCGGGAGGGCCTCAAATGAGCAGTTCTTC
d_gene: TRBD1; j_gene: TRBJ1-1; v_gene: TRBV7-9; abundance: .; CDR3aa: CASSLTGGGSNTEAFF; CDR3nt: TGTGCCAGCAGCCTGACAGGGGGCGGCTCGAACACTGAAGCTTTCTTT
d_gene: .; j_gene: TRBJ1-5; v_gene: TRBV6-2/TRBV6-3; abundance: once; CDR3aa: CASSYSGPRGNQPQHF; CDR3nt: TGTGCCAGCAGTTACTCGGGGCCTAGGGGAAACCAGCCCCAGCATTTT